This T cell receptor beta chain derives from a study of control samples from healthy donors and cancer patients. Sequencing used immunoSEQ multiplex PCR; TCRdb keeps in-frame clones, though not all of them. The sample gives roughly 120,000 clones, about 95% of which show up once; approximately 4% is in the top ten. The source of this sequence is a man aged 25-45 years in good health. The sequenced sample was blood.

This CDR3 is CASSYRGKAFF. The CDR3 DNA is TGTGCCAGCAGTTACAGGGGAAAAGCTTTCTTT. The chain employs TRBV6-5 and TRBJ1-1, with a weak D call TRBD1 (5 bases). V was shortened by 2 bases and J by 9 bases, with 7 bases between the two germline ends. Germline CDR1 and CDR2: MNHEY and SVGAGI. The CDR3 totals 11 residues.